This T cell receptor beta chain was captured in a study of blood T cells in healthy people across ages. Study outcomes and limitations: Naive T cell percentage showed a strong correlation with the diversity of TCR beta. The CMV status of each donor remained undetermined, and this could have confounded shifts in expanded clonotypes.

A J-beta primer mix and a sample-barcoded 5' primer were used in a second PCR of about 6 to 12 cycles. TCRdb reanalysed the 5' RACE reads using MiXCR and keeps one entry per CDR3 protein. Seen here are 600,000 or so distinct CDR3 sequences, under 30% observed once, and the top ten hold 15% to 19%. The CDR3 runs 15 residues. Trimming shortened V by 0 bases and J by 2 bases, and 9 bases separated the two germline ends. Germline V gives CDR1 SGHRS, CDR2 YFSETQ. This clonotype has at least ten counts. Its cognate antigen is unknown. All donors came from Russia, were Caucasian and healthy, and spanned ages roughly 6 to 95. Per sample, extraction of total RNA gave at least 6 micrograms in every case.

Source material: blood. This chain uses TRBV5-1 with TRBJ1-5, with D uncertain. The TCR sequence derives from a woman older than 75 in good health. The CDR3 coding sequence is TGCGCCAGCAGCTTGGAGGGCAGCCGCAATCAGCCCCAGCATTTT. It encodes CASSLEGSRNQPQHF.